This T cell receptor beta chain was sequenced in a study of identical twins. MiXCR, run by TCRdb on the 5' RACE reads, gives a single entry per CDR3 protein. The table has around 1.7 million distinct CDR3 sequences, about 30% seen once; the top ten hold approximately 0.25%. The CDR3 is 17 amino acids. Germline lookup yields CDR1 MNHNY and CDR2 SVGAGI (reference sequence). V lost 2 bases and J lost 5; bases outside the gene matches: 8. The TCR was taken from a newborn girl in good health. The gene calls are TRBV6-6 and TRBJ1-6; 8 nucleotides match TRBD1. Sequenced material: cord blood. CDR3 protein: CASSYVGQGGNNSPLHF. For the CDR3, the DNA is TGTGCCAGCAGTTACGTTGGACAGGGCGGAAATAATTCACCCCTCCACTTT.